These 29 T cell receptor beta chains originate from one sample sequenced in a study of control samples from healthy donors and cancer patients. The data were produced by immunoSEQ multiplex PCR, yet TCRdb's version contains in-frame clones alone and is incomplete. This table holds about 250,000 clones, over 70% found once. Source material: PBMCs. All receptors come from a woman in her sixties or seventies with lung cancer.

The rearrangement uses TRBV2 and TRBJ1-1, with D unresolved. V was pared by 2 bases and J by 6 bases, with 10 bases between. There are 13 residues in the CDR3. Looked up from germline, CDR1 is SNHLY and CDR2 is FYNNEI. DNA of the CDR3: TGTGCCAGCAGTGAACAAGGAACTCCTGAAGCTTTCTTT. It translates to CASSEQGTPEAFF.

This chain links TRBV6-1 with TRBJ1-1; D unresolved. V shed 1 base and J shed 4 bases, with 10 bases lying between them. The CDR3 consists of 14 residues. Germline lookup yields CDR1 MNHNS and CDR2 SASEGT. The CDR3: CASSEVGGITEAFF. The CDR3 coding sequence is TGTGCCAGCAGTGAAGTAGGAGGGATCACTGAAGCTTTCTTT.

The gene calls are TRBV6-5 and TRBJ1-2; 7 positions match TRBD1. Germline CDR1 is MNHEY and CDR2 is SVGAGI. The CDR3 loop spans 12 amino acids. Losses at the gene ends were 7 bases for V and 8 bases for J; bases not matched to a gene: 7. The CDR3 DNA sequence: TGTGCCAGCAAGCAGGGGGGACTCGGCTACACCTTC. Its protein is CASKQGGLGYTF.

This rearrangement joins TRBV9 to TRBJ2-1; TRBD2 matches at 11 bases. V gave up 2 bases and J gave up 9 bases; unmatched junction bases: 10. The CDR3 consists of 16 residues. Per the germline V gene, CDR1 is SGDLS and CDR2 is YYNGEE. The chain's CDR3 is CASSVVGTSGGGEQFF. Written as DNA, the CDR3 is TGTGCCAGCAGCGTCGTCGGGACTAGCGGAGGCGGTGAGCAGTTCTTC.

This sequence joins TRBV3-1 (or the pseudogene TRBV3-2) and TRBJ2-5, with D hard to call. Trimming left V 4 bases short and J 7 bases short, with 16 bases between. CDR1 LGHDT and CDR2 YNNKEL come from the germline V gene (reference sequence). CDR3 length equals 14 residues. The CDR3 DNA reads TGTGCCAGCAGCCTGGGTGTGGCGCCAGGGACCCAGTACTTC. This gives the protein CASSLGVAPGTQYF.

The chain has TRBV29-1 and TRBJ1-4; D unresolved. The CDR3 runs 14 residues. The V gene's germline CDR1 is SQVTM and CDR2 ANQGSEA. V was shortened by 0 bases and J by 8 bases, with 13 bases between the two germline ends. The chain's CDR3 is CSVEDPQVREKLFF. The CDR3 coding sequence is TGCAGCGTTGAAGATCCCCAGGTGAGGGAAAAACTGTTTTTT.

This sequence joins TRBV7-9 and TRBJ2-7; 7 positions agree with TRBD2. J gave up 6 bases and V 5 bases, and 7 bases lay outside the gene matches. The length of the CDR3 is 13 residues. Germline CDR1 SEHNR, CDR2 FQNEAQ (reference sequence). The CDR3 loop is CASSPWGGTEQYF. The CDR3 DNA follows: TGTGCCAGCAGCCCCTGGGGGGGGACCGAGCAGTACTTC.

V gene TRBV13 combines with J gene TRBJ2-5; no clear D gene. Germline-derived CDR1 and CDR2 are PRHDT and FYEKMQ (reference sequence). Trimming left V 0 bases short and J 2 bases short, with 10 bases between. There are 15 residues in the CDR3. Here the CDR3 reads CASSLGRRGQETQYF. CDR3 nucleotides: TGTGCCAGCAGCTTAGGCCGTCGCGGACAAGAGACCCAGTACTTC.

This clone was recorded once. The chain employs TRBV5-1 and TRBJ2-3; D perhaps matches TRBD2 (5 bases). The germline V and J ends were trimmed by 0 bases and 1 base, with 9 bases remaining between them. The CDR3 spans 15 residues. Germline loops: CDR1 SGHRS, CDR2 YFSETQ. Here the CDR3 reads CASSLASLGTDTQYF. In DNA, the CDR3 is TGCGCCAGCAGCTTGGCTAGCCTGGGCACAGATACGCAGTATTTT.

The DNA for the CDR3 is TGTGCCAGCAGCTTGGCCCTGAACTCTGGGGCCAACGTCCTGACTTTC. It is translated as CASSLALNSGANVLTF. The chain carries TRBV5-4 and TRBJ2-6; D remains unclear. This CDR3 contains 16 residues. Germline CDR1 SGHNT, CDR2 YYREEE (reference sequence). Trimming pared 0 bases from V and 0 bases from J, leaving 7 bases between. The full variable domain, with the rest looked up from reference TRBV5-4 and TRBJ2-6, is ETGVTQSPTHLIKTRGQQVTLRCSSQSGHNTVSWYQQALGQGPQFIFQYYREEENGRGNFPPRFSGLQFPNYSSELNVNALELDDSALYLCASSLALNSGANVLTFGAGSRLTVL.

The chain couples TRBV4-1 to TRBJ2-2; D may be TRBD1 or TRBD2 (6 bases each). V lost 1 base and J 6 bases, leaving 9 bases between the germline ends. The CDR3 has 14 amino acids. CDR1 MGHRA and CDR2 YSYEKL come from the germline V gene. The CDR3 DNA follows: TGCGCCAGCAGCCAAGGAGGGGGGCCCGGGGAGCTGTTTTTT. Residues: CASSQGGGPGELFF.

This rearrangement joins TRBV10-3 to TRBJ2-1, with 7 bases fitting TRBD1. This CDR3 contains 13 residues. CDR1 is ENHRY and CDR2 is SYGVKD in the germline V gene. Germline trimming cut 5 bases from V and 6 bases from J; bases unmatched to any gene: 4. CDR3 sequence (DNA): TGTGCCATCAGTACAGGGGCACTCAATGAGCAGTTCTTC. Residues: CAISTGALNEQFF.

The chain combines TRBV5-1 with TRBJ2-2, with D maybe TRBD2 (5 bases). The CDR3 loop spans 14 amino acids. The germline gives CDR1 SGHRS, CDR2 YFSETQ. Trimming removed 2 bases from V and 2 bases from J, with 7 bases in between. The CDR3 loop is CASSFSVNTGELFF. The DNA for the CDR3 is TGCGCCAGCAGCTTTAGCGTCAACACCGGGGAGCTGTTTTTT.

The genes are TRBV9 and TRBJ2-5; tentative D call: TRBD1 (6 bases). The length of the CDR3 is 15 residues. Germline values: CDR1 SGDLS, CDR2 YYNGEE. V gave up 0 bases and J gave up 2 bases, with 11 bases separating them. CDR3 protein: CASSVGPGTQETQYF. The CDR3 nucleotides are TGTGCCAGCAGCGTAGGACCCGGGACACAAGAGACCCAGTACTTC.

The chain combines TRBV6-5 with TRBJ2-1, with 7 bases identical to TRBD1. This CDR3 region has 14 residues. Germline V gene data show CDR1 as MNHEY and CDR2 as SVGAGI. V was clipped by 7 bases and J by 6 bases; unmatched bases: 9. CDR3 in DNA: TGTGCCAGCACCTTACCGGGACAGATCAATGAGCAGTTCTTC. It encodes CASTLPGQINEQFF.

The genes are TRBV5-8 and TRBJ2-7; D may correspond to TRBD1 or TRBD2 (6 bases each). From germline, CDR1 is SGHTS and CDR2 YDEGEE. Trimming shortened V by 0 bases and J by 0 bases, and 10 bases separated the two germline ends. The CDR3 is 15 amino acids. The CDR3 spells CASSLVGGYSYEQYF. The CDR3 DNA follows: TGTGCCAGCAGCTTGGTCGGGGGCTACTCCTACGAGCAGTACTTC. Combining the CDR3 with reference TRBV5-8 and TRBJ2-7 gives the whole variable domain EAGVTQSPTHLIKTRGQQATLRCSPISGHTSVYWYQQALGLGLQFLLWYDEGEERNRGNFPPRFSGRQFPNYSSELNVNALELEDSALYLCASSLVGGYSYEQYFGPGTRLTVT.

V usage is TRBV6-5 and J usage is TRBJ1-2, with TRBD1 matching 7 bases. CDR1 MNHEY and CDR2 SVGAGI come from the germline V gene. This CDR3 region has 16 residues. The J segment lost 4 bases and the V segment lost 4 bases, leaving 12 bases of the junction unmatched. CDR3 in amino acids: CASSSWTGSSAYGYTF. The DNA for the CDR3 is TGTGCCAGCAGTTCCTGGACAGGATCCTCTGCCTATGGCTACACCTTC.

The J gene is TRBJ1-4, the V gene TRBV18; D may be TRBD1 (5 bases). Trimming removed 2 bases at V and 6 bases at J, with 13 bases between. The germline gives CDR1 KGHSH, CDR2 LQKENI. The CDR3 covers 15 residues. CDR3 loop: CASSPSGGVHEKLFF. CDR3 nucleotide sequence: TGTGCCAGCTCACCATCGGGGGGAGTTCATGAAAAACTGTTTTTT.

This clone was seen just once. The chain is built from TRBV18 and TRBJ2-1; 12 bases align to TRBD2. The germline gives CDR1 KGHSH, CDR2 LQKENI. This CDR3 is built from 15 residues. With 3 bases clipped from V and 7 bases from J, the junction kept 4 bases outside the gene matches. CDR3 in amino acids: CASSPTSGSSNEQFF. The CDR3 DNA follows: TGTGCCAGCTCACCGACTAGCGGGAGCAGTAATGAGCAGTTCTTC.

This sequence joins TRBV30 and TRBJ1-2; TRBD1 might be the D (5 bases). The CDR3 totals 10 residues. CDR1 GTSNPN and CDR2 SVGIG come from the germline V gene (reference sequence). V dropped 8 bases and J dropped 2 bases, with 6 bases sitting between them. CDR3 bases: TGTGCCAACAGGAACTATGGCTACACCTTC. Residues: CANRNYGYTF. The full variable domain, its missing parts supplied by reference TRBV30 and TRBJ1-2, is SQTIHQWPATLVQPVGSPLSLECTVEGTSNPNLYWYRQAAGRGLQLLFYSVGIGQISSEVPQNLSASRPQDRQFILSSKKLLLSDSGFYLCANRNYGYTFGSGTRLTVV.

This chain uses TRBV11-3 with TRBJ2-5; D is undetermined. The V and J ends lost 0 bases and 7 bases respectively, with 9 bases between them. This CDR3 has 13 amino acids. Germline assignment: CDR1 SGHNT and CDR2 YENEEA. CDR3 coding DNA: TGTGCCAGCAGCTTAGAGGGCTCGACGACCCAGTACTTC. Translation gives CASSLEGSTTQYF.

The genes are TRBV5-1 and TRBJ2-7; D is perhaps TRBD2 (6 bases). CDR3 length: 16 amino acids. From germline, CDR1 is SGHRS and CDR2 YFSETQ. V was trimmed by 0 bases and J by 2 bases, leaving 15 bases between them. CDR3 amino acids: CASSLANLARAYEQYF. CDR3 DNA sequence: TGCGCCAGCAGCTTGGCCAATCTAGCGCGGGCCTACGAGCAGTACTTC. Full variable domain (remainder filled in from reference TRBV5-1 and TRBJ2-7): KAGVTQTPRYLIKTRGQQVTLSCSPISGHRSVSWYQQTPGQGLQFLFEYFSETQRNKGNFPGRFSGRQFSNSRSEMNVSTLELGDSALYLCASSLANLARAYEQYFGPGTRLTVT.

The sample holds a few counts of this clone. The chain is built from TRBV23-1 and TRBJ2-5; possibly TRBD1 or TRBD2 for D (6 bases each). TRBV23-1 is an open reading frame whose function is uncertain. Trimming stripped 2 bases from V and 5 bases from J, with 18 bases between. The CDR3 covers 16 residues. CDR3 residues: CASSQGWGARRETQYF. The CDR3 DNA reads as TGCGCCAGCAGTCAAGGGTGGGGGGCTCGTCGGGAGACCCAGTACTTC.

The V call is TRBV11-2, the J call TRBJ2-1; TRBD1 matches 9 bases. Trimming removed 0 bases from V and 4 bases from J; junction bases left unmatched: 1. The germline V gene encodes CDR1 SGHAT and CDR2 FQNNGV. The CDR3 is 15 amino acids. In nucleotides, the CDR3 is TGTGCCAGCAGCTTAGAGGGACAGGGATACAATGAGCAGTTCTTC. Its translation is CASSLEGQGYNEQFF.

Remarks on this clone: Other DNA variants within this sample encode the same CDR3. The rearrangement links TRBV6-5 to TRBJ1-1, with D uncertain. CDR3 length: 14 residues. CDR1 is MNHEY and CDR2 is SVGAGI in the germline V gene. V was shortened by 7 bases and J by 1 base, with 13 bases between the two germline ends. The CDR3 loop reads CASNRGGRNTEAFF. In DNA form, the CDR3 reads TGTGCCAGCAATAGAGGCGGGAGGAACACTGAAGCTTTCTTT.

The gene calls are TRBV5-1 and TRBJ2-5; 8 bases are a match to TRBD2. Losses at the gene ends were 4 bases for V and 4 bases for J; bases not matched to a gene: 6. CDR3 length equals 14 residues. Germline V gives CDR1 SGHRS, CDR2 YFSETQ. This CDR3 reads CASSSGSGIETQYF. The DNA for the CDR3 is TGCGCCAGCAGCAGTGGTAGCGGGATAGAGACCCAGTACTTC.

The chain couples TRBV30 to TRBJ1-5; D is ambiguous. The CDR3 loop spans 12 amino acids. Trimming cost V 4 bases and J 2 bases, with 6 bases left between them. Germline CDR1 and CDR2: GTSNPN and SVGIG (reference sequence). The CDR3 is CAWNDGNQPQHF. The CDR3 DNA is TGTGCCTGGAATGACGGCAATCAGCCCCAGCATTTT.

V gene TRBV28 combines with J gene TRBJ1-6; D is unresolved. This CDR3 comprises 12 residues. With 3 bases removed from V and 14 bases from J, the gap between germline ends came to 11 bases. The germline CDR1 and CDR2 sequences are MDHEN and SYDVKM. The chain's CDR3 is CASSLRARALHF. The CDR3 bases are TGTGCCAGCAGTTTGAGGGCCCGAGCCCTCCACTTT.

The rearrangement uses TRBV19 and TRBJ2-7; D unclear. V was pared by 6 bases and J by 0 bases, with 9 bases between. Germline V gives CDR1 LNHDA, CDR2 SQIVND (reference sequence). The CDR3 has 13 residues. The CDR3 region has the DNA TGTGCCAGTAGGCAGAAGAGCTCCTACGAGCAGTACTTC. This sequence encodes CASRQKSSYEQYF.